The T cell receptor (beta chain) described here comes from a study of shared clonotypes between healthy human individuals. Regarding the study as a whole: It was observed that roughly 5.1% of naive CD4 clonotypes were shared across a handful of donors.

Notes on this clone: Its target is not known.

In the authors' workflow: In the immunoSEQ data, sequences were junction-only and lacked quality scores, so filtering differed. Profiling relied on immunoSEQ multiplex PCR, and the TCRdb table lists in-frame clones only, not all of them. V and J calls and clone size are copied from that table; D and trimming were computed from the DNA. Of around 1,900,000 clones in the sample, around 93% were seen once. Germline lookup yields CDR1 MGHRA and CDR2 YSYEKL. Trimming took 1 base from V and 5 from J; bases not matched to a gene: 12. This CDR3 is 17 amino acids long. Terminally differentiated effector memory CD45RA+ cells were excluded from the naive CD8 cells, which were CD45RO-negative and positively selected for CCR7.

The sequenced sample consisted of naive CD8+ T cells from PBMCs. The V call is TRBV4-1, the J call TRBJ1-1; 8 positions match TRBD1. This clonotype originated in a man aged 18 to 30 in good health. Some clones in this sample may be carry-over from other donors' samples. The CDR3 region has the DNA TGCGCCAGCAGCCAAGTTCCGATTCGACAGGGGCTGACTGAAGCTTTCTTT. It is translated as CASSQVPIRQGLTEAFF.